The subject of this entry is one T cell receptor beta chain. Its target is not known. The CDR3 contains 15 residues. The V segment lost 8 bases and the J segment 0 bases; nucleotides outside the gene matches: 9. Per the germline V gene, CDR1 is SNHLY and CDR2 is FYNNEI. TCRdb's table, derived via immunoSEQ multiplex PCR, lists solely in-frame clones and lacks some. The sample includes some 150,000 clones, more than 70% of them seen just once. The data were taken from a study of cytomegalovirus exposure and HLA in healthy donors. Overall study findings and caveats: As confirmed in vitro, a few CMV-associated chains were specific for CMV antigens. Subsequent analysis showed first-cohort TCR clusters tending to co-occur in 120 or so validation repertoires. Most TCR sequences were rare, but some public TCRs occurred in many donors. The classifier reportedly diagnosed cytomegalovirus status with high sensitivity and specificity.

The chain couples TRBV2 to TRBJ2-7; 8 bases agree with TRBD1. This clonotype originated in a human donor in good health. Material for sequencing was PBMCs. Here the CDR3 DNA reads TGTGCCAGCCGCAAGGGACAGGACTTCTCCTACGAGCAGTACTTC. It yields the protein CASRKGQDFSYEQYF.